This TCR beta chain was documented in a study of T cells expressing NK-cell markers. Study context: Seven sequenced donors out of eight were HCMV-seropositive, one seronegative.

To note about this clonotype: The antigen is not known.

TCRdb reprocessed the 5' RACE reads and reports one entry per CDR3 protein, with no DNA. The sample holds 550,000 or so distinct CDR3 sequences. Germline loops: CDR1 MNHNS, CDR2 SASEGT. The CDR3 loop spans 15 amino acids. Study findings and constraints: For several donors, the dominant NKG2C+ clonotypes made up roughly 1.0-7.0% of their CD8+ T cells.

This sequence joins TRBV6-1 and TRBJ2-1; the D gene TCRdb calls, TRBD2, cannot be checked with no DNA. This receptor was obtained from a man younger than 35 in good health. The source material was blood T cells: a sorted CD56 or NKG2C T cell subset, CD4+ or CD8+ T cells, or bulk PBMC T cells (not recorded which). The CDR3 is CASSVAREGKFGQFF.